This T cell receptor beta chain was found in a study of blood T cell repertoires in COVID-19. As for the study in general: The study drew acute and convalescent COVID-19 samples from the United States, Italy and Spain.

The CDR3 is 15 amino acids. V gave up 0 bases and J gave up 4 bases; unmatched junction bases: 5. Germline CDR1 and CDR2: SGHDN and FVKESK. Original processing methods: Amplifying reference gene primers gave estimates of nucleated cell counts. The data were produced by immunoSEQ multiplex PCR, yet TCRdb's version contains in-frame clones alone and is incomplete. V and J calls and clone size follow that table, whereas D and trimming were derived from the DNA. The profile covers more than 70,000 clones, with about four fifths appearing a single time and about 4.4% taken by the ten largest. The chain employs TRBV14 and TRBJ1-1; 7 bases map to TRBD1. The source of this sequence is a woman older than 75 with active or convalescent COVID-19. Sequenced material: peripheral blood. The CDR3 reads CASSQETGPGTEAFF. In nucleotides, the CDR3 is TGTGCCAGCAGCCAAGAGACAGGGCCAGGCACTGAAGCTTTCTTT. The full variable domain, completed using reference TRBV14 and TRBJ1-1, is EAGVTQFPSHSVIEKGQTVTLRCDPISGHDNLYWYRRVMGKEIKFLLHFVKESKQDESGMPNNRFLAERTGGTYSTLKVQPAELEDSGVYFCASSQETGPGTEAFFGQGTRLTVV.